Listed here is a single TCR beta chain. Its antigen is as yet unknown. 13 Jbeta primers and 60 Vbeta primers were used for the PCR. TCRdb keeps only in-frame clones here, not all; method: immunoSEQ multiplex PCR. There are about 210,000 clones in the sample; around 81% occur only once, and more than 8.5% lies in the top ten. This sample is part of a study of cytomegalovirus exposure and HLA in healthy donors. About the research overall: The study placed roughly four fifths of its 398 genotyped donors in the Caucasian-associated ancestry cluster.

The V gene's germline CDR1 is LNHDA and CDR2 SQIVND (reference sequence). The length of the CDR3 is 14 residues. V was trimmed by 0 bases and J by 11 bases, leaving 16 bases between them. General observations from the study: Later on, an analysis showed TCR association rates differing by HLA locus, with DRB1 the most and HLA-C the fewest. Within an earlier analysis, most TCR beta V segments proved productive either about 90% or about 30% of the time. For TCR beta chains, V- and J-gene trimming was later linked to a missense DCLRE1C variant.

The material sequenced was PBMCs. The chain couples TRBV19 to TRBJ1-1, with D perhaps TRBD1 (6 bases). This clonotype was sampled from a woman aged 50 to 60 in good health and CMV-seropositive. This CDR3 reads CASSIEGTNYEAFF. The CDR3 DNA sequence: TGTGCCAGTAGTATAGAAGGGACAAACTATGAGGCTTTCTTT.